Presented here are 5 T cell receptor beta chains from one specimen sequenced in a study of shared clonotypes between healthy human individuals. TCRdb's copy holds only in-frame clones and misses some; the assay was immunoSEQ multiplex PCR. The sample lists about 980,000 clones, over 75% seen once, with about 1.5% in the top ten. Specimen: memory CD4+ T cells sorted from blood. The subset denotes: CD45RA-negative fraction. Receptors originate from a man between 18 and 35 years old in good health.

The CDR3 sequence is CASRGTSGSGETQYF. The CDR3 nucleotides are TGCGCCAGCAGAGGGACTAGCGGGAGCGGTGAGACCCAGTACTTC. V and J are TRBV10-1 and TRBJ2-5; 14 bases fit TRBD2. V lost 6 bases to trimming and J lost 5 bases; unmatched junction nucleotides: 5. The germline gives CDR1 WNHNN, CDR2 SYGVQD (reference sequence). This CDR3 region has 15 residues.

Of note for this clone: Other DNA sequences in this sample translate to the same CDR3. This chain connects TRBV9 to TRBJ1-3; D unclear. Germline V lookup: CDR1 SGDLS, CDR2 YYNGEE. Trimming left V 0 bases short and J 8 bases short, with 6 bases between. The CDR3 sequence is 12 residues long. The CDR3 nucleotides are TGTGCCAGCAGCGTAGATGGGGACACCATATATTTT. It encodes CASSVDGDTIYF.

The rearrangement links TRBV11-2 to TRBJ2-3; 7 bases line up with TRBD2. V dropped 1 base and J dropped 2; count of bases not matched to a gene: 6. Germline CDR1 and CDR2: SGHAT and FQNNGV. CDR3 length equals 16 residues. DNA of the CDR3: TGTGCCAGCAGCTTAGGGTATCGGGGGGACACAGATACGCAGTATTTT. Protein product: CASSLGYRGDTDTQYF.

The chain couples TRBV4-3 to TRBJ2-3; 10 nucleotides agree with TRBD2. Germline-derived CDR1 and CDR2 are LGHNA and YSLEER. The CDR3 covers 18 residues. The V segment lost 1 base and the J segment 6 bases; nucleotides outside the gene matches: 13. The CDR3 DNA sequence: TGCGCCAGCAGCCAAGCGGGACTAGCGACGCCCGGCGGGGATACGCAGTATTTT. It encodes CASSQAGLATPGGDTQYF.

This clone has more than one count but fewer than ten. The chain joins TRBV6-6 to TRBJ1-1; D perhaps matches TRBD1 (5 bases). CDR3 length: 14 residues. Germline CDR1 and CDR2: MNHNY and SVGAGI (reference sequence). The V end was cut by 8 bases, the J end by 1 base, with 14 bases between. This CDR3 reads CASRRHGGNTEAFF. The DNA of the CDR3 is TGTGCCAGCCGGAGGCACGGGGGGAACACTGAAGCTTTCTTT.